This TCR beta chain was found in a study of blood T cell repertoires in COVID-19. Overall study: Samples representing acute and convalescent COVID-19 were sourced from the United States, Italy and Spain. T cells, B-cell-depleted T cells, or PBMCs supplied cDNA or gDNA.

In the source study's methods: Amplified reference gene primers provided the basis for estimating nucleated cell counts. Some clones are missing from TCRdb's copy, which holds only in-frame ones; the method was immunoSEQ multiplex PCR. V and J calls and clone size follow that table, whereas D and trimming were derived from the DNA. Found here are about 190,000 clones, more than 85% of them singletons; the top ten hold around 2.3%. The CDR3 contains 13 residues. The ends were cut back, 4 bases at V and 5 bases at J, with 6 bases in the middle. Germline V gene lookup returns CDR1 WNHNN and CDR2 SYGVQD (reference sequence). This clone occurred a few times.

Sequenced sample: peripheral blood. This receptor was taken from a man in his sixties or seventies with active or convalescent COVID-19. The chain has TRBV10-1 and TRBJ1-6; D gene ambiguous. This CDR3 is CASSVGDNSPLHF. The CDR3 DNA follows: TGCGCCAGCAGTGTCGGAGATAATTCACCCCTCCACTTT.